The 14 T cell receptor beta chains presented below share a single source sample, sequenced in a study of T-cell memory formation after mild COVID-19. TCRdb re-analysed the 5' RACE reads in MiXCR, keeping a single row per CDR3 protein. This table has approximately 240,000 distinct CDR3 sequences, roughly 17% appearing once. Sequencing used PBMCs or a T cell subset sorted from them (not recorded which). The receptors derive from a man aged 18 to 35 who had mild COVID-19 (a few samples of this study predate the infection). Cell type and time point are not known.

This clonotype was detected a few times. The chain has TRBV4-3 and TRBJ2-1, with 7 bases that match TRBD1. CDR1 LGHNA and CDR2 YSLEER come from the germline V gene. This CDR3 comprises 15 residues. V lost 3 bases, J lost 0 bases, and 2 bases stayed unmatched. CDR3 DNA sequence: TGCGCCAGCAGCCAGGGACAGAGCTCCTACAATGAGCAGTTCTTC. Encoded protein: CASSQGQSSYNEQFF.

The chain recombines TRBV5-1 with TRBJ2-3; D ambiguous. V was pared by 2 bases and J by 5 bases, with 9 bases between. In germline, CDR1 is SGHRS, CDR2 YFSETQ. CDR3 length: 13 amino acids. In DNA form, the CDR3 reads TGCGCCAGCAGCTTCCGTATGGGAGATACGCAGTATTTT. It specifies CASSFRMGDTQYF.

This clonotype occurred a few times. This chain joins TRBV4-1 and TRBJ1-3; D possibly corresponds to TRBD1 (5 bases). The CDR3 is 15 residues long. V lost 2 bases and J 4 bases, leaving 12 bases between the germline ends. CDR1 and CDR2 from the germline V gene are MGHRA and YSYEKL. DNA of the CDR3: TGCGCCAGCAGCCAAACTGGGACGGCGGGAAACACCATATATTTT. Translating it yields CASSQTGTAGNTIYF.

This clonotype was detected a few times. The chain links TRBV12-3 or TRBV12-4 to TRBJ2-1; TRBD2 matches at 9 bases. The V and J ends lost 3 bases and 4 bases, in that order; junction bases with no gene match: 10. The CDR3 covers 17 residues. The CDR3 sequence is CASSFQGSSGAYNEQFF. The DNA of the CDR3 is TGTGCCAGCAGTTTCCAGGGGTCTAGCGGGGCATACAATGAGCAGTTCTTC.

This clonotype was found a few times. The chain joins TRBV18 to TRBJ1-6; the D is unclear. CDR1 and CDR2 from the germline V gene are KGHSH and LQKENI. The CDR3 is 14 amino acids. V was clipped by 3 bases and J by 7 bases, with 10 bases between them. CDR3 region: CASSPTEQNSPLHF. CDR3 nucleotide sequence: TGTGCCAGCTCACCTACAGAACAAAATTCACCCCTCCACTTT. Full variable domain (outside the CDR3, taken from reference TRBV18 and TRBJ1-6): NAGVMQNPRHLVRRRGQEARLRCSPMKGHSHVYWYRQLPEEGLKFMVYLQKENIIDESGMPKERFSAEFPKEGPSILRIQQVVRGDSAAYFCASSPTEQNSPLHFGNGTRLTVT.

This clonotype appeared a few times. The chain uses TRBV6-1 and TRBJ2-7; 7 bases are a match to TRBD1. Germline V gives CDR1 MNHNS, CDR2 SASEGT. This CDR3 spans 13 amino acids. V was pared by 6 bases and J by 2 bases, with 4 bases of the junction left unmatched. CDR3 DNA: TGTGCCAGCAGCGGGACAGCTGCCTACGAGCAGTACTTC. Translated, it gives CASSGTAAYEQYF.

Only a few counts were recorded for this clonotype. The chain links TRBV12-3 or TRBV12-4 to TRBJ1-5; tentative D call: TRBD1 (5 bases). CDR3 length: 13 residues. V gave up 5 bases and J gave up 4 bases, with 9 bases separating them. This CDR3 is CASSRHRNQPQHF. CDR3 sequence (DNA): TGTGCCAGCAGTCGACACAGGAATCAGCCCCAGCATTTT.

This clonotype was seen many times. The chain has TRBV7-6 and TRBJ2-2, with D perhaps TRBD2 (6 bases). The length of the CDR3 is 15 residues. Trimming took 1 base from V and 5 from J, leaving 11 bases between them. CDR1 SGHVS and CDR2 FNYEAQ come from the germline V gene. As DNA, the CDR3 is TGTGCCAGCAGCTTAGGGACTACGGATACCGGGGAGCTGTTTTTT. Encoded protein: CASSLGTTDTGELFF.

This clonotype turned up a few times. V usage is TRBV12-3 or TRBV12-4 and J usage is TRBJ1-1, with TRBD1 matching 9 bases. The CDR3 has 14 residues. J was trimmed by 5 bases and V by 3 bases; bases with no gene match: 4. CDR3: CASSFLTGGTEAFF. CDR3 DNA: TGTGCCAGCAGTTTCCTGACAGGGGGGACTGAAGCTTTCTTT.

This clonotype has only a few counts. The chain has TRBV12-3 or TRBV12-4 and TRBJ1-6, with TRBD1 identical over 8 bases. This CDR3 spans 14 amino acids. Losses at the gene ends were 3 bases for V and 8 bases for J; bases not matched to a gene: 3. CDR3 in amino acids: CASSFSGGYSPLHF. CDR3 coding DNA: TGTGCCAGCAGTTTTTCAGGGGGCTATTCACCCCTCCACTTT.

CDR3 in DNA: TGCGCCAGCAGCCAACAGGAGAGGGCTTTCTTT. Encoded protein: CASSQQERAFF. V usage is TRBV4-1 and J usage is TRBJ1-1; D gene unclear. Germline loops: CDR1 MGHRA, CDR2 YSYEKL. The V gene lost 2 bases and the J gene lost 11 bases, with 9 bases spanning the gap. This CDR3 has 11 residues.

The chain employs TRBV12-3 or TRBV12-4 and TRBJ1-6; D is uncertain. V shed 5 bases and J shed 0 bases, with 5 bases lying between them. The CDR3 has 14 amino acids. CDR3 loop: CASSKSSYNSPLHF. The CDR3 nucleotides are TGTGCCAGCAGTAAAAGCTCCTATAATTCACCCCTCCACTTT.

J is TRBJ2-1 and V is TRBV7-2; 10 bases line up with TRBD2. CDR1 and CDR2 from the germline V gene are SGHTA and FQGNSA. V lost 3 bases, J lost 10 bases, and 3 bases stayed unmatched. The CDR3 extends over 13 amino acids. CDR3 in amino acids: CASSLGLAREQFF. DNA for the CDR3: TGTGCCAGCAGCTTGGGACTAGCGCGGGAGCAGTTCTTC.

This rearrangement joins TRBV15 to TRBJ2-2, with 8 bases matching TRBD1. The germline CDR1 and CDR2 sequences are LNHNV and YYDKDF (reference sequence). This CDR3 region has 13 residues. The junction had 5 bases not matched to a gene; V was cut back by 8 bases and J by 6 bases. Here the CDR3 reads CATRTGSAGELFF. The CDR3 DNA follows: TGTGCCACCCGGACAGGGTCGGCCGGGGAGCTGTTTTTT.